The 21 T cell receptor beta chains reported below all come from one sample, sequenced in a study of blood T cell repertoires in COVID-19. Assay: immunoSEQ multiplex PCR; the TCRdb copy retains only in-frame clones and omits some. The data contain under 250,000 clones, roughly 88% of them singletons. Sequencing used peripheral blood. These receptors all stem from a man older than 75 with acute or convalescent COVID-19.

The chain couples TRBV7-9 to TRBJ2-6, with a weak D call TRBD1 (5 bases). V was trimmed by 1 base and J by 4 bases, leaving 14 bases between them. The CDR3 covers 17 residues. The germline V gene encodes CDR1 SEHNR and CDR2 FQNEAQ (reference sequence). The CDR3 sequence: CASSLVTGQPGANVLTF. In DNA form, the CDR3 reads TGTGCCAGCAGCTTAGTAACAGGCCAGCCGGGGGCCAACGTCCTGACTTTC.

Many counts were recorded for this clone. This chain joins TRBV6-5 and TRBJ2-7; maybe TRBD2 (5 bases). Trimming removed 3 bases at V and 0 bases at J, with 12 bases between. The CDR3 sequence is 15 residues long. Germline lookup yields CDR1 MNHEY and CDR2 SVGAGI. The CDR3 sequence is CASSYDRDSSYEQYF. In DNA, the CDR3 is TGTGCCAGCAGTTATGACCGGGATAGCTCCTACGAGCAGTACTTC.

The chain joins TRBV5-1 to TRBJ2-3, with TRBD1 identical over 7 bases. The ends lost 0 bases at V and 2 bases at J; junction bases unmatched: 6. Looked up from germline, CDR1 is SGHRS and CDR2 is YFSETQ. This CDR3 has 16 amino acids. DNA of the CDR3: TGCGCCAGCAGCTTGGCTTTGGGACAGAACACAGATACGCAGTATTTT. The encoded protein is CASSLALGQNTDTQYF. The full variable domain, in which reference TRBV5-1 and TRBJ2-3 provide the parts outside the CDR3, is KAGVTQTPRYLIKTRGQQVTLSCSPISGHRSVSWYQQTPGQGLQFLFEYFSETQRNKGNFPGRFSGRQFSNSRSEMNVSTLELGDSALYLCASSLALGQNTDTQYFGPGTRLTVL.

This clone appeared a single time. This chain links TRBV6-5 with TRBJ1-5; D not certain. Germline V gene data show CDR1 as MNHEY and CDR2 as SVGAGI. V was pared by 6 bases and J by 1 base, with 10 bases between. The length of the CDR3 is 14 residues. The CDR3 here is CASSGLLSNQPQHF. CDR3 DNA: TGTGCCAGCAGCGGACTTTTGAGCAATCAGCCCCAGCATTTT.

The chain couples TRBV29-1 to TRBJ2-1, with D maybe TRBD1 (5 bases). V lost 6 bases and J 0 bases, leaving 9 bases between the germline ends. This CDR3 contains 13 residues. In germline, CDR1 is SQVTM, CDR2 ANQGSEA. In DNA, the CDR3 is TGCAGCGTAGGGGCTACCTCCTACAATGAGCAGTTCTTC. Its translation is CSVGATSYNEQFF.

This clone was detected once. The V call is TRBV5-1, the J call TRBJ1-4; TRBD1 agrees at 10 bases. J was trimmed by 12 bases and V by 4 bases; bases with no gene match: 12. Germline CDR1 is SGHRS and CDR2 is YFSETQ. The CDR3 is made up of 15 amino acids. This CDR3 is CASSAYPGTGVQLFF. Here the CDR3 DNA reads TGCGCCAGCAGCGCCTATCCCGGGACAGGGGTACAACTGTTTTTT.

The chain recombines TRBV5-6 with TRBJ2-3; 9 bases map to TRBD1. CDR1 is SGHDT, CDR2 YYEEEE, per germline. Losses at the gene ends were 3 bases for V and 3 bases for J; bases not matched to a gene: 2. The CDR3 is 14 residues long. Here the CDR3 reads CASSSDRGTDTQYF. The DNA of the CDR3 is TGTGCCAGCAGCTCGGACAGGGGTACAGATACGCAGTATTTT.

The genes are TRBV18 and TRBJ1-5, with D unresolved. V was pared by 0 bases and J by 0 bases, with 6 bases between. This CDR3 region has 15 residues. Per germline, CDR1 KGHSH and CDR2 LQKENI. The CDR3 region is CASSPPYSSNQPQHF. The CDR3 coding sequence is TGTGCCAGCTCACCACCTTACAGTAGCAATCAGCCCCAGCATTTT.

On this clone itself: This sample also contains other DNA sequences that code for the same CDR3. The V gene is TRBV6-5, the J gene TRBJ1-2; the match to TRBD1 covers 8 bases. The CDR3 runs to 13 residues. Germline lookup yields CDR1 MNHEY and CDR2 SVGAGI. Trimming at V came to 7 bases and at J to 4 bases, leaving 5 bases not matched to a gene. In nucleotides, the CDR3 is TGTGCCAGCACTCGAACAGGGGGCTATGGCTACACCTTC. This gives the protein CASTRTGGYGYTF.

This clone came up once. The chain carries TRBV10-3 and TRBJ2-7, with 12 positions matching TRBD1. Trimming removed 0 bases from V and 5 bases from J; junction bases left unmatched: 5. Germline CDR1 ENHRY, CDR2 SYGVKD. The CDR3 extends over 16 amino acids. The CDR3, as DNA: TGTGCCATCAGTGAGTCGTGGGGACAGGGGGCTAACGAGCAGTACTTC. Translation gives CAISESWGQGANEQYF.

The genes are TRBV5-6 and TRBJ1-5; TRBD1 is a possible D gene (5 bases). The germline gives CDR1 SGHDT, CDR2 YYEEEE. With 4 bases removed from V and 2 bases from J, the gap between germline ends came to 10 bases. There are 14 residues in the CDR3. In DNA, the CDR3 is TGTGCCAGCAGCCCGACGGGGGGCAATCAGCCCCAGCATTTT. Protein sequence: CASSPTGGNQPQHF.

V and J are TRBV24-1 and TRBJ2-1, with 11 bases aligning to TRBD2. The CDR3 runs 16 residues. V lost 7 bases to trimming and J lost 4 bases; unmatched junction nucleotides: 8. Germline CDR1 reads KGHDR; CDR2 reads SFDVKD. CDR3 nucleotides: TGTGCCACCAGGGGACAGACTAGCGGGGATTACAATGAGCAGTTCTTC. It is translated as CATRGQTSGDYNEQFF.

This chain uses TRBV2 with TRBJ2-7, with D possibly TRBD1 on 6 matching bases. Looked up from germline, CDR1 is SNHLY and CDR2 is FYNNEI. V was clipped by 6 bases and J by 4 bases, with 16 bases between them. The CDR3 has 14 residues. CDR3 region: CASSGQGRPYEQYF. The CDR3 region has the DNA TGTGCCAGCAGCGGGCAGGGGAGACCTTACGAGCAGTACTTC.

This sequence joins TRBV28 and TRBJ1-1; no reliable D call. The CDR3 loop spans 13 amino acids. Trimming took off 4 bases at V and 7 bases at J, with 13 bases between the two ends. Germline CDR1 and CDR2: MDHEN and SYDVKM. The CDR3 region is CASSSTSNGEAFF. The DNA of the CDR3 is TGTGCCAGCAGTTCGACATCTAACGGTGAAGCTTTCTTT.

The chain combines TRBV3-1 (or the pseudogene TRBV3-2) with TRBJ1-4, with TRBD1 matching 8 bases. V trimming: 1 base; J trimming: 4 bases; junction bases outside the gene matches: 2. The CDR3 runs 15 residues. Germline assignment: CDR1 LGHDT and CDR2 YNNKEL (reference sequence). CDR3 nucleotide sequence: TGTGCCAGCAGCCAAGGGGGGACAGGTAATGAAAAACTGTTTTTT. Protein: CASSQGGTGNEKLFF.

For the CDR3, the DNA is TGTGCCAGCTCACCTTTTGGGACAGGTAAGGATGAAAAACTGTTTTTT. Encoded protein: CASSPFGTGKDEKLFF. The rearrangement uses TRBV18 and TRBJ1-4, with 8 positions matching TRBD1. Trimming took 3 bases from V and 6 from J; bases not matched to a gene: 9. The CDR3 spans 16 residues. Germline V lookup: CDR1 KGHSH, CDR2 LQKENI.

V is TRBV6-5 and J is TRBJ1-5; TRBD1 agrees at 10 bases. The V gene's germline CDR1 is MNHEY and CDR2 SVGAGI. Trimming removed 6 bases from V and 7 bases from J; junction bases left unmatched: 9. This CDR3 is built from 15 residues. CDR3 in DNA: TGTGCCAGCAGGGCGGACAGGGGGAGAGGGCAGCCCCAGCATTTT. Encoded protein: CASRADRGRGQPQHF.

The CDR3 region has the DNA TGTGCCAGCAGTTTAACAGGACCAACTAATGAAAAACTGTTTTTT. This encodes CASSLTGPTNEKLFF. The genes are TRBV6-5 and TRBJ1-4; D is possibly TRBD1 (5 bases). Germline V lookup: CDR1 MNHEY, CDR2 SVGAGI. V lost 4 bases, J lost 0 bases, and 9 bases lay in between. The CDR3 is 15 residues long.

This clone was seen just once. CDR3 sequence: CASSPGREIYEQYF. CDR3 DNA: TGTGCCAGCAGTCCGGGGAGGGAGATCTACGAGCAGTACTTC. V gene TRBV5-4 combines with J gene TRBJ2-7, with 7 bases identical to TRBD2. The CDR3 extends over 14 amino acids. V lost 5 bases to trimming and J lost 3 bases; unmatched junction nucleotides: 8. Germline CDR1 is SGHNT and CDR2 is YYREEE (reference sequence). The full variable domain, with the rest looked up from reference TRBV5-4 and TRBJ2-7, is ETGVTQSPTHLIKTRGQQVTLRCSSQSGHNTVSWYQQALGQGPQFIFQYYREEENGRGNFPPRFSGLQFPNYSSELNVNALELDDSALYLCASSPGREIYEQYFGPGTRLTVT.

The chain links TRBV6-5 to TRBJ1-6, with unresolved D. Trimming left V 6 bases short and J 7 bases short, with 13 bases between. The CDR3 is 14 amino acids. The germline gives CDR1 MNHEY, CDR2 SVGAGI. As DNA, the CDR3 is TGTGCCAGCAGCCCGACAATCGAGAATTCACCCCTCCACTTT. Translating it yields CASSPTIENSPLHF.

The chain's CDR3 is CASRTLAGARETQYF. DNA of the CDR3: TGTGCCAGCAGGACCCTAGCGGGAGCCAGGGAGACCCAGTACTTC. This sequence joins TRBV6-5 and TRBJ2-5, with 10 bases matching TRBD2. The junction had 9 bases not matched to a gene; V was cut back by 6 bases and J by 5 bases. CDR3 size: 15 residues. Looked up from germline, CDR1 is MNHEY and CDR2 is SVGAGI.